Shown below are 25 T cell receptor beta chains from a single sample sequenced in a study of blood T cell repertoires in COVID-19. The repertoire was sequenced with immunoSEQ multiplex PCR; TCRdb's copy has only in-frame clones and lacks some. The sample lists about 58,000 clones; about 78% were seen once. Sequencing used peripheral blood. The receptors were sampled from a human donor in a cohort sampled during active COVID-19.

This clone has just one count. This chain joins TRBV6-6 and TRBJ1-1; 9 positions agree with TRBD1. Germline values: CDR1 MNHNY, CDR2 SVGAGI (reference sequence). V was pared by 8 bases and J by 1 base, with 8 bases of the junction left unmatched. The CDR3 is 15 residues long. This CDR3 is CASQGEDRGNTEAFF. The CDR3 nucleotides are TGTGCCAGCCAGGGGGAGGACAGGGGGAACACTGAAGCTTTCTTT.

V usage is TRBV12-3 or TRBV12-4 and J usage is TRBJ2-7; D perhaps matches TRBD2 (5 bases). V was trimmed by 3 bases and J by 1 base, leaving 7 bases between them. The CDR3 extends over 13 amino acids. DNA for the CDR3: TGTGCCAGCAGTTTCCCGGGGTCCTACGAGCAGTACTTC. Its protein product is CASSFPGSYEQYF.

This sequence joins TRBV11-2 and TRBJ2-7; TRBD2 matches 10 bases. CDR1 and CDR2 (germline): SGHAT, FQNNGV. The CDR3 is 16 amino acids. The V gene end was trimmed by 2 bases and the J gene end by 2 bases; junction bases not matched to a gene: 6. CDR3 coding DNA: TGTGCCAGCAGCTTACCTAGCGGGGGAGTCACCTACGAGCAGTACTTC. Amino acids: CASSLPSGGVTYEQYF.

The chain joins TRBV18 to TRBJ2-7; 7 nucleotides match TRBD1. Germline CDR1 and CDR2: KGHSH and LQKENI. V dropped 2 bases and J dropped 4; count of bases not matched to a gene: 8. The CDR3 has 15 residues. The CDR3, as DNA: TGTGCCAGCTCACCAGAAACAGGGGTTCATTACGAGCAGTACTTC. Translated, it gives CASSPETGVHYEQYF.

This sequence joins TRBV6-2 or TRBV6-3 and TRBJ1-5; D is undetermined. Germline V lookup: CDR1 MNHEY, CDR2 SVGEGT. The CDR3 runs to 16 residues. V was clipped by 4 bases and J by 0 bases, with 13 bases between them. DNA for the CDR3: TGTGCCAGCAGTTCTCGTAGCCGGTATAGCAATCAGCCCCAGCATTTT. This translates into CASSSRSRYSNQPQHF.

This clone was seen just once. The chain combines TRBV19 with TRBJ1-1; tentatively, D is TRBD1 (6 bases). The V end lost 3 bases, the J end lost 4 bases, and 12 bases lay between the germline ends. Germline V lookup: CDR1 LNHDA, CDR2 SQIVND (reference sequence). The length of the CDR3 is 14 residues. The CDR3 is CASSIAGASTEAFF. For the CDR3, the DNA is TGTGCCAGTAGTATTGCAGGGGCTTCCACTGAAGCTTTCTTT. The full variable domain, completed using reference TRBV19 and TRBJ1-1, is DGGITQSPKYLFRKEGQNVTLSCEQNLNHDAMYWYRQDPGQGLRLIYYSQIVNDFQKGDIAEGYSVSREKKESFPLTVTSAQKNPTAFYLCASSIAGASTEAFFGQGTRLTVV.

This clone was seen only a few times. The chain combines TRBV6-5 with TRBJ2-5; 10 bases line up with TRBD2. The V and J ends lost 3 bases and 5 bases, in that order; junction bases with no gene match: 6. The CDR3 spans 15 residues. Germline CDR1 is MNHEY and CDR2 is SVGAGI. The CDR3 DNA follows: TGTGCCAGCAGTTATTCGAGGACTAGCGGCGAGACCCAGTACTTC. This encodes CASSYSRTSGETQYF.

The chain has TRBV11-2 and TRBJ2-5; 7 nucleotides match TRBD2. This CDR3 spans 18 amino acids. The trim removed 9 bases at V and 1 base at J, leaving 20 bases unmatched. CDR1 is SGHAT, CDR2 FQNNGV, per germline. The CDR3 nucleotides read TGTGCCAGTAGCCAGCTGAGACGGGGGAGGGGTTTCCAAGAGACCCAGTACTTC. Its protein is CASSQLRRGRGFQETQYF.

The chain employs TRBV18 and TRBJ2-2; D ambiguous. Germline CDR1 KGHSH, CDR2 LQKENI. CDR3 length equals 13 residues. Deletions cut 4 bases from V and 5 bases from J, with 8 bases between. The CDR3 is CASSQTGTGELFF. In nucleotides, the CDR3 is TGTGCCAGCTCACAGACGGGTACCGGGGAGCTGTTTTTT.

The chain employs TRBV18 and TRBJ2-7, with 8 bases that match TRBD2. Per germline, CDR1 KGHSH and CDR2 LQKENI. CDR3 length: 15 amino acids. V trimming: 3 bases; J trimming: 4 bases; junction bases outside the gene matches: 8. The CDR3 DNA is TGTGCCAGCTCACCTATCAGCGGGAGCCGGTACGAGCAGTACTTC. It yields the protein CASSPISGSRYEQYF. Supplemented by reference TRBV18 and TRBJ2-7, the full variable domain reads NAGVMQNPRHLVRRRGQEARLRCSPMKGHSHVYWYRQLPEEGLKFMVYLQKENIIDESGMPKERFSAEFPKEGPSILRIQQVVRGDSAAYFCASSPISGSRYEQYFGPGTRLTVT.

A single count supports this clone. The chain recombines TRBV6-6 with TRBJ2-2; 9 nucleotides match TRBD1. CDR1 and CDR2 (germline): MNHNY, SVGAGI (reference sequence). The CDR3 contains 15 residues. With V trimmed by 6 bases and J by 4 bases, 6 bases remained unmatched. The CDR3 is CASSARGQGTGELFF. In nucleotides, the CDR3 is TGTGCCAGCAGCGCCCGGGGACAGGGCACCGGGGAGCTGTTTTTT.

J is TRBJ1-4 and V is TRBV5-4; 11 positions match TRBD1. Germline V gene lookup returns CDR1 SGHNT and CDR2 YYREEE (reference sequence). The CDR3 is 15 residues long. The junction had 5 bases not matched to a gene; V was cut back by 4 bases and J by 6 bases. The CDR3: CASSEPGQGDEKLFF. CDR3 DNA: TGTGCCAGCAGCGAACCGGGACAGGGGGATGAAAAACTGTTTTTT.

V is TRBV2 and J is TRBJ2-5; D is ambiguous. In germline, CDR1 is SNHLY, CDR2 FYNNEI. This CDR3 comprises 13 residues. The germline V and J ends were trimmed by 8 bases and 2 bases, with 12 bases remaining between them. This chain's CDR3 is CASYRVRQETQYF. DNA for the CDR3: TGTGCCAGCTACCGGGTCCGTCAAGAGACCCAGTACTTC. The full variable domain, in which reference TRBV2 and TRBJ2-5 provide the parts outside the CDR3, is EPEVTQTPSHQVTQMGQEVILRCVPISNHLYFYWYRQILGQKVEFLVSFYNNEISEKSEIFDDQFSVERPDGSNFTLKIRSTKLEDSAMYFCASYRVRQETQYFGPGTRLLVL.

Only a few counts were recorded for this clone. This chain uses TRBV6-6 with TRBJ1-5; no reliable D call. CDR1 is MNHNY and CDR2 is SVGAGI in the germline V gene (reference sequence). This CDR3 region has 16 residues. V shed 0 bases and J shed 0 bases, with 9 bases lying between them. CDR3 loop: CASSYSKRDSNQPQHF. The CDR3 DNA sequence: TGTGCCAGCAGTTACTCGAAGAGGGATAGCAATCAGCCCCAGCATTTT.

V usage is TRBV5-1 and J usage is TRBJ2-5; 7 nucleotides align to TRBD2. V dropped 1 base and J dropped 3; count of bases not matched to a gene: 12. Germline loops: CDR1 SGHRS, CDR2 YFSETQ. This CDR3 is built from 17 residues. The CDR3 sequence is CASSLTATSSYEETQYF. CDR3 sequence (DNA): TGCGCCAGCAGCTTGACCGCGACTAGCAGTTACGAAGAGACCCAGTACTTC.

V is TRBV5-5 and J is TRBJ1-1; D unresolved. V lost 6 bases and J lost 0, with 15 bases in between. Per the germline V gene, CDR1 is SGHKS and CDR2 is YYEKEE (reference sequence). CDR3 length: 15 residues. The CDR3 protein is CASNILGDMNTEAFF. The CDR3 DNA follows: TGTGCCAGCAATATCCTGGGAGACATGAACACTGAAGCTTTCTTT.

This clone was counted between two and nine times. The V gene is TRBV7-9, the J gene TRBJ1-3; perhaps TRBD1 as D (5 bases). The CDR3 spans 15 residues. Germline loops: CDR1 SEHNR, CDR2 FQNEAQ (reference sequence). Trimming pared 2 bases from V and 4 bases from J, leaving 12 bases between. CDR3 region: CASSLLGGMGNTIYF. CDR3 nucleotides: TGTGCCAGCAGCTTATTGGGGGGGATGGGAAACACCATATATTTT.

The V gene is TRBV28, the J gene TRBJ2-7; 7 bases fit TRBD1. This CDR3 has 14 amino acids. J was trimmed by 3 bases and V by 5 bases; bases with no gene match: 7. Germline V gives CDR1 MDHEN, CDR2 SYDVKM. The CDR3 region has the DNA TGTGCCAGCAGTATAACGGGACAGTACTACGAGCAGTACTTC. It translates to CASSITGQYYEQYF.

This rearrangement joins TRBV5-4 to TRBJ2-7; 8 positions match TRBD1. This CDR3 has 14 residues. Germline V lookup: CDR1 SGHNT, CDR2 YYREEE (reference sequence). Trimming cost V 4 bases and J 1 base; bases outside gene matches: 4. The CDR3 DNA follows: TGTGCCAGCAGCAGGACAGGGTTTTCCTACGAGCAGTACTTC. Translating gives CASSRTGFSYEQYF.

The chain uses TRBV5-8 and TRBJ2-7; no clear D. The CDR3 contains 16 residues. CDR1 is SGHTS, CDR2 YDEGEE, per germline. Trimming left V 1 base short and J 2 bases short, with 16 bases between. CDR3 nucleotide sequence: TGTGCCAGCAGCTTGTGGTATACAGCATTGACCTACGAGCAGTACTTC. It translates to CASSLWYTALTYEQYF.

This clone showed up just a few times. The chain joins TRBV7-2 to TRBJ2-7; unclear D gene. Per germline, CDR1 SGHTA and CDR2 FQGNSA. Trimming removed 5 bases at V and 0 bases at J, with 5 bases between. The CDR3 has 12 amino acids. DNA of the CDR3: TGTGCCAGCAGCGAGAGCTCCTACGAGCAGTACTTC. As protein: CASSESSYEQYF.

This clone came up a few times. This chain uses TRBV18 with TRBJ2-1; 7 bases agree with TRBD2. The CDR3 sequence is 15 residues long. Germline V gene data show CDR1 as KGHSH and CDR2 as LQKENI. J was trimmed by 7 bases and V by 0 bases; bases with no gene match: 6. CDR3 DNA: TGTGCCAGCTCACCACCGACTAGCACGAGGAATGAGCAGTTCTTC. As protein: CASSPPTSTRNEQFF.

This rearrangement joins TRBV6-5 to TRBJ1-2; D gene uncertain. The CDR3 loop spans 16 amino acids. Germline CDR1 MNHEY, CDR2 SVGAGI. V was pared by 4 bases and J by 4 bases, with 19 bases between. The CDR3: CASSFQAGVSLYGYTF. The CDR3 DNA follows: TGTGCCAGCAGTTTCCAAGCCGGGGTAAGCCTCTATGGCTACACCTTC.

V is TRBV7-6 and J is TRBJ1-3; D gene uncertain. V was clipped by 0 bases and J by 0 bases, with 6 bases between them. The CDR3 contains 15 residues. Germline values: CDR1 SGHVS, CDR2 FNYEAQ. In nucleotides, the CDR3 is TGTGCCAGCAGCTTAGCGTATAGCTCTGGAAACACCATATATTTT. As protein: CASSLAYSSGNTIYF.

The chain is built from TRBV6-5 and TRBJ1-6, with TRBD1 identical over 8 bases. CDR3 size: 15 residues. V was clipped by 6 bases and J by 2 bases; unmatched bases: 3. Germline V lookup: CDR1 MNHEY, CDR2 SVGAGI. The CDR3 DNA reads as TGTGCCAGCAGAGAGGACAGGGCCTATAATTCACCCCTCCACTTT. Amino acid sequence: CASREDRAYNSPLHF.